A selection of T cell receptor beta chains follows, all from one sample in a study of blood T cell repertoires in COVID-19. Sequenced by immunoSEQ multiplex PCR; TCRdb stores in-frame clones only, minus some. Counted here are roughly 130,000 clones, roughly 77% occurring once; the ten biggest clones make up approximately 16%. The sequenced sample consisted of peripheral blood. The receptors were gathered from a man aged 55-75 years with active or convalescent COVID-19. CDR3s include the opening cysteine and the closing phenylalanine or tryptophan.

TRBV7-2	CASSLIADRGEQYF
TRBV6-6	CASTLRPGQGGEQYF
TRBV6-2/TRBV6-3	CASSESGRGANVLTF
TRBV28	CASSLMGGGTYNEQFF
TRBV4-2	CASSKGQVSYEQYF
TRBV7-3	CASSARTSNEQFF
TRBV27	CASSLSFGSSYNSPLHF
TRBV3-1/TRBV3-2	CASSPGAYEQYF
TRBV7-2	CASSLALRQGVSYEQYF
TRBV29-1	CSVEAVYNEQFF
TRBV2	CASSGASSGANVLTF
TRBV12-3/TRBV12-4	CASSREAAYEQYF
TRBV2	CASSENSNSNQPQHF
TRBV14	CASSPLRGGVKANTGELFF
TRBV7-3	CASSGTGTGARNEQFF
TRBV18	CASSRPGQGARGEKLFF
TRBV6-2/TRBV6-3	CASSQYTEAFF
TRBV5-1	CASSPPGTGVYNEQFF
TRBV4-2	CASSQRRTSGMNTGELFF
TRBV4-2	CASSQTGEGYYEQYF
TRBV7-9	CASSLATGNQPQHF
TRBV5-1	CASSFGGGGEKLFF
TRBV7-3	CASSSRTGVSTGELFF
TRBV13	CASRSDWLSSNEQFF
TRBV13	CASSLTTSLSEQFF
TRBV11-2	CASSRQGETQYF
TRBV5-1	CASSSGGPTADTQYF
TRBV14	CASSRWTEGGYTF
TRBV24-1	CATSSRRLAGEYETQYF
TRBV28	CASSLPGLPQYF
TRBV5-1	CASSLGGLAGGVSSGETQYF
TRBV19	CASSSGDFASSYEQYF
TRBV4-1	CASSQEWPRYEQYF
TRBV13	CASSSPGTSGSRFEQFF
TRBV5-1	CASSPRAGDTGELFF
TRBV6-5	CAGTGTGTYEQYF